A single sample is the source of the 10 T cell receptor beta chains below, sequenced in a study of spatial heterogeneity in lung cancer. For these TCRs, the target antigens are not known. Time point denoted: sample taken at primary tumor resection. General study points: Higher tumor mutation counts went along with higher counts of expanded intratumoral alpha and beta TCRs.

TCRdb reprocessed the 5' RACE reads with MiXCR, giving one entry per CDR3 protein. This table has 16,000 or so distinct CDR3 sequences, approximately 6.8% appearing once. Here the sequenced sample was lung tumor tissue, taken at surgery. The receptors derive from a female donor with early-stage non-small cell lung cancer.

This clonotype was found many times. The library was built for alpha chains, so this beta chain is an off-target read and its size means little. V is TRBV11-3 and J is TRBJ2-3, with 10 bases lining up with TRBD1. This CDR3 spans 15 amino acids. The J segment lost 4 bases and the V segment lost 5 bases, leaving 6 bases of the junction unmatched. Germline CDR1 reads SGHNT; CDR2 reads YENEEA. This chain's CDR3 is CASSTRDRGADTQYF. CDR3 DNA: TGTGCCAGCAGCACCCGGGACAGGGGAGCAGATACGCAGTATTTT.

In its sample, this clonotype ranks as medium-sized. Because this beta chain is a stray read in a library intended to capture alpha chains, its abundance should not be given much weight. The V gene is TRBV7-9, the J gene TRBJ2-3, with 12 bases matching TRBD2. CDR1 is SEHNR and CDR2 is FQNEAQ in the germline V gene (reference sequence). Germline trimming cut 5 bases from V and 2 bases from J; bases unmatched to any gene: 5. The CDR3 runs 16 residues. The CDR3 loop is CASSKLAGGITDTQYF. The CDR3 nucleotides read TGTGCCAGCAGCAAACTAGCGGGGGGCATCACAGATACGCAGTATTTT.

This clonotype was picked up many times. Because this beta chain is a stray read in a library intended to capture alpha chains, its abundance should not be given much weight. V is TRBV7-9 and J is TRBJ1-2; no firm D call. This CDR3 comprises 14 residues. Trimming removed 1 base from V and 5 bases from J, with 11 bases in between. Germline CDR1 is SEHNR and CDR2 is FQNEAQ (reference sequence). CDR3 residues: CASSLGESMYGYTF. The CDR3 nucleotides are TGTGCCAGCAGCTTAGGGGAGTCGATGTATGGCTACACCTTC. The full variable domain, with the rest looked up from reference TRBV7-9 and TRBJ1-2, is DTGVSQNPRHKITKRGQNVTFRCDPISEHNRLYWYRQTLGQGPEFLTYFQNEAQLEKSRLLSDRFSAERPKGSFSTLEIQRTEQGDSAMYLCASSLGESMYGYTFGSGTRLTVV.

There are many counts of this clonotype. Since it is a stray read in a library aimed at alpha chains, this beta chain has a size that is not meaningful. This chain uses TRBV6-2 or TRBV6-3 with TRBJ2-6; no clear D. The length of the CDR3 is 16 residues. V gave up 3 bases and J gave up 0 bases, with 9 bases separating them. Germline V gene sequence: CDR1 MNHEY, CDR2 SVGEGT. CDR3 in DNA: TGTGCCAGCAGTTATGGCAGGCTCTCTGGGGCCAACGTCCTGACTTTC. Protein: CASSYGRLSGANVLTF.

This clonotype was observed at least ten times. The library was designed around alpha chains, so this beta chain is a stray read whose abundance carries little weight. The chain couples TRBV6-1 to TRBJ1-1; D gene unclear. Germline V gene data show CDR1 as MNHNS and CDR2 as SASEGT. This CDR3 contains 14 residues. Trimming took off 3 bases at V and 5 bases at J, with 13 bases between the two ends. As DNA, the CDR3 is TGTGCCAGCAGTGATTGGGAGACAAGGACTGAAGCTTTCTTT. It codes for CASSDWETRTEAFF.

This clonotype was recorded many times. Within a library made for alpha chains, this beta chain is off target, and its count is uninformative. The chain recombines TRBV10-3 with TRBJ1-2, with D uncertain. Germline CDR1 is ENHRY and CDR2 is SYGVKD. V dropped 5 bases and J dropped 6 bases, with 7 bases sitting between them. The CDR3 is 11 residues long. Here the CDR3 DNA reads TGTGCCATCAGTTACTTCGATGGCTACACCTTC. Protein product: CAISYFDGYTF.

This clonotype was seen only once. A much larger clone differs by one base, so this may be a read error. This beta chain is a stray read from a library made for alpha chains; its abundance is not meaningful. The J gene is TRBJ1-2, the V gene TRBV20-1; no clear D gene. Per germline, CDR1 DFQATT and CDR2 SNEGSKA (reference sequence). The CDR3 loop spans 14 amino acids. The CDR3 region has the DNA TGCAGTGCTAGAGGTGTAGAAACTAACTATCGCTACACCTTC. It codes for CSARGVETNYRYTF.

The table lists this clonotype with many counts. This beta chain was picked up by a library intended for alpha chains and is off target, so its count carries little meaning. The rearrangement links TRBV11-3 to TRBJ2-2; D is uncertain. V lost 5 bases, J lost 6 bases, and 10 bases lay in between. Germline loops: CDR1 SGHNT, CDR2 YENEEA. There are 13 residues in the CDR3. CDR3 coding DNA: TGTGCCAGCAGCCAGGTTTGGCCCGGGGAGCTGTTTTTT. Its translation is CASSQVWPGELFF.

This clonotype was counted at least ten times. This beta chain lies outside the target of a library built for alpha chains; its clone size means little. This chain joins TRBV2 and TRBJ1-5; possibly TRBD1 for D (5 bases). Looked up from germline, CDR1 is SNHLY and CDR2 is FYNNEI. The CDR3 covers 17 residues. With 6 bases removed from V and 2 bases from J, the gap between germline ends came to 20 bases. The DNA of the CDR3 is TGTGCCAGCAGCGTCAACAAGGACACAGAAGGCAATCAGCCCCAGCATTTT. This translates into CASSVNKDTEGNQPQHF. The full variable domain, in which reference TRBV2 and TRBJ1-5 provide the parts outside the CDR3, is EPEVTQTPSHQVTQMGQEVILRCVPISNHLYFYWYRQILGQKVEFLVSFYNNEISEKSEIFDDQFSVERPDGSNFTLKIRSTKLEDSAMYFCASSVNKDTEGNQPQHFGDGTRLSIL.

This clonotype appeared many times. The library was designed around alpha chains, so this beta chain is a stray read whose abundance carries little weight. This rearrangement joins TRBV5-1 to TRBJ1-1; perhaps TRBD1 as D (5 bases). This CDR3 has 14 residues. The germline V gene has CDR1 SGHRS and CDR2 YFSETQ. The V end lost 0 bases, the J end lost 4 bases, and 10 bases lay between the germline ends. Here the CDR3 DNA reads TGCGCCAGCAGCTTGGAACAGGAGAGCACTGAAGCTTTCTTT. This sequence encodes CASSLEQESTEAFF.